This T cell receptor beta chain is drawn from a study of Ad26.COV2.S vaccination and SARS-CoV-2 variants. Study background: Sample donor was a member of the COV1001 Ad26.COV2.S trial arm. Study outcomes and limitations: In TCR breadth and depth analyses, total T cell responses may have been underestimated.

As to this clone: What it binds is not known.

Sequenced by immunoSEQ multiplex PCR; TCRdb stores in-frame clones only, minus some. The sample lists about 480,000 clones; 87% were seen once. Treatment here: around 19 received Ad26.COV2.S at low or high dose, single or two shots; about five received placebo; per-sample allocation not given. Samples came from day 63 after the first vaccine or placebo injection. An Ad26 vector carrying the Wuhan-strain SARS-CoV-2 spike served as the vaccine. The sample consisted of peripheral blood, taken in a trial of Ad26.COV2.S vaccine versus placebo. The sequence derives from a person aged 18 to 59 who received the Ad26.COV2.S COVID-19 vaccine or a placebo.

CDR3 residues: CASSWSSGSLDTQYF. CDR3 in DNA: TGTGCCAGCAGTTGGTCTAGCGGGAGCCTGGATACGCAGTATTTT. The rearrangement joins TRBV27 to TRBJ2-3, with 10 bases that match TRBD2. Germline CDR1 and CDR2: MNHEY and SMNVEV (reference sequence). CDR3 length: 15 residues. The trim removed 4 bases at V and 6 bases at J, leaving 7 bases unmatched.